Here is one TCR beta chain with its context. Its antigen remains unidentified. This specimen comes from a study of T cell repertoires in cytomegalovirus infection. At the level of the study: The public TCR beta signatures pointed to both CMV infection and matching HLA type.

Study-wide results and limits: Carriers of CMV and the relevant HLA type were discriminated by public TCR beta frequency. Clonotype analysis showed dominance of the ex vivo response by HLA-C-restricted CMV-specific TCR beta clonotypes.

TCRdb analysed the reads with MiXCR anew, one entry per CDR3 protein. The table shows about 110,000 distinct CDR3 sequences, with approximately 28% occurring only once. The CDR3 contains 13 residues. The V and J ends lost 1 base and 6 bases, in that order; junction bases with no gene match: 2. From germline, CDR1 is SGHTA and CDR2 FQGTGA. This TCR came from a human donor in good health (CMV status not recorded). Some clones in this sample may be carry-over from other donors' samples. The chain recombines TRBV7-3 with TRBJ1-2; TRBD1 matches at 7 bases. The starting material was CD8+ T cells from cultured PBMCs, obtained from culture after CMV antigen stimulation. CDR3 loop: CASSLITGDGYTF. CDR3 nucleotide sequence: TGTGCCAGCAGCTTAATAACAGGGGATGGCTACACCTTC.